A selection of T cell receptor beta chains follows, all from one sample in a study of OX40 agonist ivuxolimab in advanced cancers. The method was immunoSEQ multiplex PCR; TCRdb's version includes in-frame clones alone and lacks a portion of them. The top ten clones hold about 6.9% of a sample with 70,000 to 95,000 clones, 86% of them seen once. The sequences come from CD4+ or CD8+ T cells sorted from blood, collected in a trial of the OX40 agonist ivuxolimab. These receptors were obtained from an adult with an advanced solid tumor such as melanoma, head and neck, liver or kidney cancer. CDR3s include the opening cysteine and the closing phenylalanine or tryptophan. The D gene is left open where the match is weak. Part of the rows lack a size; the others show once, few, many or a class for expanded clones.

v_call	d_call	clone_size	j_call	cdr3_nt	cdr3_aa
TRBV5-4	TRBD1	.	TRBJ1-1	TGTGCCAGCAGCTCACAGACAGGGCTAGCTTTCTTT	CASSSQTGLAFF
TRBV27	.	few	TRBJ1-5	TGTGCCAGCAGTTTGATTGGGGATCAGCCCCAGCATTTT	CASSLIGDQPQHF
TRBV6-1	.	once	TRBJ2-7	TGTGCCAGCAGTCCCCTAATGGGGGCCGCCTACGAGCAGTACTTC	CASSPLMGAAYEQYF
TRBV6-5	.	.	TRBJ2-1	TGTGCCAGCAGCTTTAAAGCTAATGCCTACAATGAGCAGTTCTTC	CASSFKANAYNEQFF
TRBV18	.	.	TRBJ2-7	TGTGCCAGCTCATCTTTAGGAGCGGGCGAGCAGTACTTC	CASSSLGAGEQYF
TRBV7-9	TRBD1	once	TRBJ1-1	TGTGCCAGCAGCTTAGGACAGGGTTCCCAAGAAGCTTTCTTT	CASSLGQGSQEAFF
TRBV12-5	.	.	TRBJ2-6	TGTGCTAGTGGTTTGGAGTCTGGGGCCAACGTCCTGACTTTC	CASGLESGANVLTF
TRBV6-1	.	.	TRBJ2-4	TGTGCCAGCAGTGAGGGGGAGAACATTCAGTACTTC	CASSEGENIQYF
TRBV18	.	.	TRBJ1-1	TGTGCCAGCTCACCGAAGTTGATGAACACTGAAGCTTTCTTT	CASSPKLMNTEAFF
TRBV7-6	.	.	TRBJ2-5	TGTGCCAGCAGCCCCGGGGCATTGCGGGAGACCCAGTACTTC	CASSPGALRETQYF